One sample yielded the 15 T cell receptor beta chains listed below, sequenced in a study of post-analysis software for immune sequencing data. Study-wide results and caveats: TRBV segments more frequent in patients than in controls numbered roughly five and included TRBV5-6, TRBV5-1 and TRBV20-1.

TCR beta libraries were prepared from cDNA with unique molecular identifiers. MiXCR was run by TCRdb on the PCR reads, yielding one entry per CDR3 protein. The sample lists roughly 670,000 distinct CDR3 sequences, roughly three fifths occurring once. These receptors' targets are unknown. The sequenced material came from blood. The receptors shown here come from a girl aged 2 to 9 with multiple sclerosis.

V gene TRBV7-3 combines with J gene TRBJ2-2; 8 positions match TRBD2. The CDR3 has 16 residues. Germline-derived CDR1 and CDR2 are SGHTA and FQGTGA. V lost 0 bases to trimming and J lost 1 base; unmatched junction nucleotides: 1. The chain's CDR3 is CASSLTSGGNTGELFF. The CDR3 DNA reads as TGTGCCAGCAGCTTAACCAGCGGGGGGAACACCGGGGAGCTGTTTTTT. The variable domain in full, completed from reference TRBV7-3 and TRBJ2-2, reads GAGVSQTPSNKVTEKGKYVELRCDPISGHTALYWYRQSLGQGPEFLIYFQGTGAADDSGLPNDRFFAVRPEGSVSTLKIQRTERGDSAVYLCASSLTSGGNTGELFFGEGSRLTVL.

The genes are TRBV5-1 and TRBJ2-7, with TRBD1 identical over 10 bases. CDR1 is SGHRS and CDR2 is YFSETQ in the germline V gene. This CDR3 has 14 amino acids. The ends lost 2 bases at V and 5 bases at J; junction bases unmatched: 4. CDR3 residues: CASSLRDRGDEQYF. CDR3 nucleotide sequence: TGCGCCAGCAGCTTAAGGGACAGGGGCGACGAGCAGTACTTC.

In this sample, this clonotype turned up once. CDR3 in DNA: TGTGCCAGCAGTTTGCTCAGAGCTTTCTTT. It encodes CASSLLRAFF. The chain recombines TRBV12-3 or TRBV12-4 with TRBJ1-1; D not resolved. CDR3 length equals 10 residues. Deletions cut 3 bases from V and 10 bases from J, with 6 bases between.

The J gene is TRBJ1-1, the V gene TRBV6-6; tentative D call: TRBD1 (6 bases). The CDR3 is 15 residues long. Germline lookup yields CDR1 MNHNY and CDR2 SVGAGI (reference sequence). Trimming took off 0 bases at V and 6 bases at J, with 14 bases between the two ends. The DNA of the CDR3 is TGTGCCAGCAGTTACTCTCCAGGGGTAAGCTCTGAAGCTTTCTTT. Translated, it gives CASSYSPGVSSEAFF.

This clonotype was observed a few times. The V and J genes are TRBV20-1 and TRBJ2-5, with D perhaps matching TRBD2 (6 bases). V was cut by 2 bases and J by 8 bases, with 21 bases left in between. The CDR3 loop spans 15 amino acids. The V gene's germline CDR1 is DFQATT and CDR2 SNEGSKA (reference sequence). CDR3 sequence (DNA): TGCAGTGCTAGAATTGGTAGCGGTCCCCCTGGTACCCAGTACTTC. Translating it yields CSARIGSGPPGTQYF.

V gene TRBV29-1 combines with J gene TRBJ2-7; 9 nucleotides align to TRBD2. Per the germline V gene, CDR1 is SQVTM and CDR2 is ANQGSEA. The trim removed 3 bases at V and 2 bases at J, leaving 2 bases unmatched. The CDR3 consists of 13 residues. This chain's CDR3 is CSVDAGGPYEQYF. The CDR3 DNA reads as TGCAGCGTTGATGCGGGAGGGCCCTACGAGCAGTACTTC.

This chain joins TRBV7-8 and TRBJ2-1; 7 bases are a match to TRBD1. Trimming took 5 bases from V and 13 from J; bases not matched to a gene: 17. Germline CDR1 is SGHVS and CDR2 is FQNEAQ. CDR3 length equals 15 residues. The CDR3 loop is CASSKGTAPQETQFF. Written as DNA, the CDR3 is TGTGCCAGCAGCAAAGGGACAGCTCCCCAAGAGACCCAGTTCTTC.

This clonotype has just one count. This chain links TRBV14 with TRBJ2-7, with TRBD1 matching over 7 bases. Per the germline V gene, CDR1 is SGHDN and CDR2 is FVKESK. Germline trimming cut 1 base from V and 2 bases from J; bases unmatched to any gene: 5. This CDR3 has 15 amino acids. The CDR3 bases are TGTGCCAGCAGCCAAGCACAGGGGATCCCCTACGAGCAGTACTTC. This codes for CASSQAQGIPYEQYF.

Regarding this clonotype: At one end, the junction sequence differs from germline, possibly due to a read error. This chain connects TRBV6-2 or TRBV6-3 to TRBJ2-7; TRBD1 agrees at 8 bases. CDR1 is MNHEY, CDR2 SVGEGT, per germline. The CDR3 spans 11 residues. The CDR3 nucleotides are TGCCCGACAGGGGTGACCTACGAGCAGTACTTC. Encoded protein: CPTGVTYEQYF.

The rearrangement uses TRBV6-6 and TRBJ1-1; D may be TRBD1 (6 bases). CDR3 size: 15 residues. Germline V gene data show CDR1 as MNHNY and CDR2 as SVGAGI (reference sequence). The germline V and J ends were trimmed by 6 bases and 5 bases, with 19 bases remaining between them. Written as DNA, the CDR3 is TGTGCCAGCAGGAACGGGGGGGCAAGAAGTACTGAAGCTTTCTTT. Translated: CASRNGGARSTEAFF.

The V gene is TRBV5-1, the J gene TRBJ2-2, with D unclear. This CDR3 has 13 residues. Germline V lookup: CDR1 SGHRS, CDR2 YFSETQ. V was pared by 3 bases and J by 4 bases, with 7 bases between. CDR3 DNA: TGCGCCAGCAGCTCAGCAGGCACCGGGGAGCTGTTTTTT. Protein sequence: CASSSAGTGELFF. The complete variable domain, with remaining parts taken from reference TRBV5-1 and TRBJ2-2, reads KAGVTQTPRYLIKTRGQQVTLSCSPISGHRSVSWYQQTPGQGLQFLFEYFSETQRNKGNFPGRFSGRQFSNSRSEMNVSTLELGDSALYLCASSSAGTGELFFGEGSRLTVL.

J is TRBJ1-5 and V is TRBV20-1, with a tentative D call TRBD1 (5 bases). The V end was cut by 3 bases, the J end by 1 base, with 19 bases between. This CDR3 spans 17 amino acids. The germline CDR1 and CDR2 sequences are DFQATT and SNEGSKA (reference sequence). DNA for the CDR3: TGCAGTGCTAGGAGGGAAACAGGTTCGGTCAGCAATCAGCCCCAGCATTTT. Residues: CSARRETGSVSNQPQHF.

The chain is built from TRBV5-1 and TRBJ2-7; D unclear. Germline V gene data show CDR1 as SGHRS and CDR2 as YFSETQ. Trimming shortened V by 4 bases and J by 1 base, and 12 bases separated the two germline ends. This CDR3 has 14 amino acids. The CDR3 loop reads CASSDAIPSYEQYF. CDR3 bases: TGCGCCAGCAGCGACGCGATACCATCCTACGAGCAGTACTTC.

The chain combines TRBV27 with TRBJ2-1, with TRBD2 matching 7 bases. V trimming: 8 bases; J trimming: 7 bases; junction bases outside the gene matches: 8. The germline CDR1 and CDR2 sequences are MNHEY and SMNVEV (reference sequence). This CDR3 contains 13 residues. The CDR3 here is CASGRAAENEQFF. For the CDR3, the DNA is TGTGCCAGCGGGAGGGCCGCAGAAAATGAGCAGTTCTTC.

This chain joins TRBV5-1 and TRBJ2-3; 8 nucleotides line up with TRBD2. The CDR3 has 13 amino acids. Germline CDR1 reads SGHRS; CDR2 reads YFSETQ. J was trimmed by 8 bases and V by 4 bases; bases with no gene match: 6. The CDR3 is CASSAPGLGTQYF. The DNA for the CDR3 is TGCGCCAGCAGCGCACCGGGACTAGGTACGCAGTATTTT.